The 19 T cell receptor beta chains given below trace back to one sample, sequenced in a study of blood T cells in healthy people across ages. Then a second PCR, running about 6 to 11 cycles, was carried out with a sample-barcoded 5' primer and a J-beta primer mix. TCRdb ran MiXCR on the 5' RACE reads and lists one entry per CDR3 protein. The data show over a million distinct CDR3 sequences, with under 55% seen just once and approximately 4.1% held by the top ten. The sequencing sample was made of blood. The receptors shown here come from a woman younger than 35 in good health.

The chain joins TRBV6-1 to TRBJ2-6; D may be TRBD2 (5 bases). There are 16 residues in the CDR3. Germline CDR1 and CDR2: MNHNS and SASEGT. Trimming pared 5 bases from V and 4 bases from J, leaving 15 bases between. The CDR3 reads CASSKGRGSGANVLTF. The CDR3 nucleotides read TGTGCCAGCAGTAAAGGGAGAGGTTCCGGGGCCAACGTCCTGACTTTC.

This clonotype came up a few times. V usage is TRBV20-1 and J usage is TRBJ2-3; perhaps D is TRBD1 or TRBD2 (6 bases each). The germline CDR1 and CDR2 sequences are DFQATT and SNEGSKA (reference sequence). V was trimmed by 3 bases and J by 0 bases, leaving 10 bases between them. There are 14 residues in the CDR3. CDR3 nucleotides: TGCAGTGCTAGGAGGGGGGAGAGCACAGATACGCAGTATTTT. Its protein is CSARRGESTDTQYF.

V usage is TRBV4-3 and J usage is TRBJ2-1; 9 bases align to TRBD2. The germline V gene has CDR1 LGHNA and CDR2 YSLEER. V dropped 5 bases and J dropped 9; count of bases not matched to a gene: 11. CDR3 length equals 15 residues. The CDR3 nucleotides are TGCGCCAGCAGCAGGGGGACTAGCCGAGGAGTTGAGCAGTTCTTC. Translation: CASSRGTSRGVEQFF.

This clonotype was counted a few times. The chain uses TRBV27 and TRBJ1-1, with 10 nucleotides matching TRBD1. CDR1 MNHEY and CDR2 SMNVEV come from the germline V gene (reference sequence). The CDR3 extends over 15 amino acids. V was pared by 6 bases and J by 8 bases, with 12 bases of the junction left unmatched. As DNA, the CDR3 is TGTGCCAGCAGACCGGGACAGGGGCGATCGGAGGAAGCTTTCTTT. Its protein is CASRPGQGRSEEAFF.

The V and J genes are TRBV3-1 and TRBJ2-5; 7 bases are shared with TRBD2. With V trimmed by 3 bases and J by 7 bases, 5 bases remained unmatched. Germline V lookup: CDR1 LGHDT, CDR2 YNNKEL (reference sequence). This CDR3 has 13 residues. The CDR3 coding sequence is TGTGCCAGCAGCCACGCTAGCGGCTGGACCCAGTACTTC. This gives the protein CASSHASGWTQYF.

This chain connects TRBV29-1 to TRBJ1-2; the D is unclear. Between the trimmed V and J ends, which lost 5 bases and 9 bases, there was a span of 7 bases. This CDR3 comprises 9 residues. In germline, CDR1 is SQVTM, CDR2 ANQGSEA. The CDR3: CSVSYSYTF. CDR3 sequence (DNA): TGCAGCGTTTCATACAGCTACACCTTC.

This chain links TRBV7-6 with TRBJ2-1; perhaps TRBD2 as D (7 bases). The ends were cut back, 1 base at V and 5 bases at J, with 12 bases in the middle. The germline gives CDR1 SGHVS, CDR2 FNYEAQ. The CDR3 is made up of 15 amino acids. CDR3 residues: CASSLVGGPDNEQFF. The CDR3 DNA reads TGTGCCAGCAGCTTAGTGGGGGGGCCGGACAATGAGCAGTTCTTC.

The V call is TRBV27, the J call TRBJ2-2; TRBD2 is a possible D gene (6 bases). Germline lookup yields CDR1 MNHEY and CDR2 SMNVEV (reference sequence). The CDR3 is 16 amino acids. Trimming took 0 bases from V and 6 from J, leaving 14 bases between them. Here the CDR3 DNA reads TGTGCCAGCAGTTTATCCCGGGACTTCGTACCCGGGGAGCTGTTTTTT. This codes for CASSLSRDFVPGELFF.

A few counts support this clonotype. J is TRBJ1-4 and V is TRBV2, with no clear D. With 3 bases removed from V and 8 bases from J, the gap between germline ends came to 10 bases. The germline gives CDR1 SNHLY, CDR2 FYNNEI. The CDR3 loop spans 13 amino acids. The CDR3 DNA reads TGTGCCAGCAGTGAGTACCGCCTAGAAAAACTGTTTTTT. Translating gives CASSEYRLEKLFF.

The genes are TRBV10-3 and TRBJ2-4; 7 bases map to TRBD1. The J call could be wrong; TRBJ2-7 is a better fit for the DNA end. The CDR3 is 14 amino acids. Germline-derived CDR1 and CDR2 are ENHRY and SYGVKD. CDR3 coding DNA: TGTGCCATCAGTGGCCTGACAGGGACCTACGAGCAGTACTTC. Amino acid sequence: CAISGLTGTYEQYF.

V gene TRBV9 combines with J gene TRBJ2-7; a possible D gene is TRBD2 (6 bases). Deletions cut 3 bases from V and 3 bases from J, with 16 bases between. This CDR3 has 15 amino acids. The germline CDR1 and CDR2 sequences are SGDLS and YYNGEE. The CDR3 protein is CASSADSGYLYEQYF. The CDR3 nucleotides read TGTGCCAGCAGCGCCGATAGCGGCTACCTCTACGAGCAGTACTTC.

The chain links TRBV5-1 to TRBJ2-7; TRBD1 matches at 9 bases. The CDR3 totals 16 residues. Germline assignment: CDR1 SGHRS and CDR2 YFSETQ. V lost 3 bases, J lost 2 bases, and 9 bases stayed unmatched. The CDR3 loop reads CASSSKDRGSTYEQYF. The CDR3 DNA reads TGCGCCAGCAGCTCGAAGGACAGGGGTTCCACCTACGAGCAGTACTTC.

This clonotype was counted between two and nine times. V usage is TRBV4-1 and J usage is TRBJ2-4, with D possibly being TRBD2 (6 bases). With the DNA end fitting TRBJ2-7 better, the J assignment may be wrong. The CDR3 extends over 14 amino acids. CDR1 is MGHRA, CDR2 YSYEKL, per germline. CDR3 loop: CASSRGPGVYEQYF. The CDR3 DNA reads TGCGCCAGCAGCCGAGGTCCGGGAGTATACGAGCAGTACTTC.

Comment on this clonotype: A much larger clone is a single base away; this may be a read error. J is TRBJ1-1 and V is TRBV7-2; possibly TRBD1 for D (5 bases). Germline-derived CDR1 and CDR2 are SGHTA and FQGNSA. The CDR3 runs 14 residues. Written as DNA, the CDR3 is TGTGCCAACAGCTTAAACGGACAAGGCACTGAAGCTTTCTTT. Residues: CANSLNGQGTEAFF.

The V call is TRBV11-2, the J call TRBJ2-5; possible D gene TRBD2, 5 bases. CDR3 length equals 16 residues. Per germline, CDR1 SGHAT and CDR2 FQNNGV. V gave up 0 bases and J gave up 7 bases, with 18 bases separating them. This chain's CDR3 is CASSLDFASGPGTQYF. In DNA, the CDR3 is TGTGCCAGCAGCTTAGATTTTGCCAGCGGTCCGGGGACCCAGTACTTC.

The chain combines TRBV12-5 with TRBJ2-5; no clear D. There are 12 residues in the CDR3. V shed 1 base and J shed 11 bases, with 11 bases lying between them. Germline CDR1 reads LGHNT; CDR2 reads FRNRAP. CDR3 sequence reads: CASGLGYNEQYF. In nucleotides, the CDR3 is TGTGCTAGTGGTTTGGGATACAATGAGCAGTACTTC.

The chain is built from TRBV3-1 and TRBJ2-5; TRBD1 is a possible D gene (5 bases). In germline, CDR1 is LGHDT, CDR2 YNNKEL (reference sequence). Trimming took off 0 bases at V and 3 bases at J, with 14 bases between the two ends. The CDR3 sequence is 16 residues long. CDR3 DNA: TGTGCCAGCAGCCAAGAGGCAGAGCAGGGCGAAGAGACCCAGTACTTC. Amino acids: CASSQEAEQGEETQYF.

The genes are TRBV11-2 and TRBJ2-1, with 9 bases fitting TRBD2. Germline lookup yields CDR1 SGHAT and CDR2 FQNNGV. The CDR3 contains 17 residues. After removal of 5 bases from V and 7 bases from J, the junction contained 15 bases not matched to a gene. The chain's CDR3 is CASSPNVASGIGNEQFF. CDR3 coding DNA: TGTGCCAGCAGCCCTAACGTGGCTAGCGGGATAGGAAATGAGCAGTTCTTC.

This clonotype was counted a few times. The CDR3 sequence is CSVVPLGQGETQYF. CDR3 DNA sequence: TGCAGCGTTGTCCCATTGGGGCAGGGCGAGACCCAGTACTTC. The chain is built from TRBV29-1 and TRBJ2-5, with a tentative D call TRBD1 (5 bases). V was cut by 4 bases and J by 5 bases, with 17 bases left in between. The CDR3 loop spans 14 amino acids. Germline CDR1 reads SQVTM; CDR2 reads ANQGSEA.